This T cell receptor (beta chain) was found in a study of response to subunit inactivated influenza vaccine. General study results and limits: It was the authors' suggestion that each seasonal influenza vaccination recruits few new T cells.

TCRdb fed the RT-PCR reads into MiXCR, producing one record per CDR3 protein. The sample contains 150,000 to 200,000 distinct CDR3 sequences, about 10% of which appear only once. V lost 6 bases, J lost 7 bases, and 7 bases lay in between. This CDR3 has 10 amino acids. Germline V gene lookup returns CDR1 DFQATT and CDR2 SNEGSKA (reference sequence). With regard to this clonotype: The antigen is unknown.

This clonotype originated in a man in his fifties or sixties who received an inactivated influenza vaccine. V usage is TRBV20-1 and J usage is TRBJ2-1; D gene unclear. The sample here was CD8+ T cells sorted from PBMCs, taken 23 to 25 months after vaccination. The chain's CDR3 is CSAALNEQFF. The CDR3, as DNA: TGCAGTGCCGCTCTGAATGAGCAGTTCTTC.